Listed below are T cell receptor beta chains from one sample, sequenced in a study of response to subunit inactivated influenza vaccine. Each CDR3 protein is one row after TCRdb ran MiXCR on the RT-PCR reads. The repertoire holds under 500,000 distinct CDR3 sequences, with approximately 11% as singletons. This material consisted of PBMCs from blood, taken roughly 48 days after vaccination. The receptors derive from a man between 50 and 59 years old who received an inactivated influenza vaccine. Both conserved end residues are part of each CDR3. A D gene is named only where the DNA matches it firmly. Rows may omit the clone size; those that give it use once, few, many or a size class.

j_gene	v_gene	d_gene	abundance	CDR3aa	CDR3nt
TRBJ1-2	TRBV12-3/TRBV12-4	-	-	CASSFLSVTGYTF	TGTGCCAGCAGCTTCCTCAGCGTTACTGGCTACACCTTC
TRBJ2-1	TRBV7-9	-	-	CASSLGRGVYNEQFF	TGTGCCAGCAGCTTAGGGAGGGGGGTATACAATGAGCAGTTCTTC
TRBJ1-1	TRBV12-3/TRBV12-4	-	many	CASSFPQVTEAFF	TGTGCCAGCAGTTTTCCCCAGGTCACTGAAGCTTTCTTT
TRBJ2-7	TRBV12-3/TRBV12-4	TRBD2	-	CASRPSGGEQYF	TGTGCCAGCAGGCCTAGCGGGGGCGAGCAGTACTTC
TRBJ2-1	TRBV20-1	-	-	CSARDGRRNEQFF	TGCAGTGCTAGAGATGGTAGAAGGAATGAGCAGTTCTTC
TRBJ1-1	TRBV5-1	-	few	CASSPEGWNTEAFF	TGCGCCAGCAGCCCGGAGGGGTGGAACACTGAAGCTTTCTTT
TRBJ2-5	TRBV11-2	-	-	CASSLGLRIQTQYF	TGTGCCAGCAGCTTGGGCCTAAGGATCCAGACCCAGTACTTC
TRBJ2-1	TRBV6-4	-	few	CASSVLRGSYNEQFF	TGTGCCAGCAGTGTACTCCGGGGTTCCTACAATGAGCAGTTCTTC
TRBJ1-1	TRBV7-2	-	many	CASSLAQEGSEAFF	TGTGCCAGCAGCTTAGCACAGGAGGGAAGTGAAGCTTTCTTT
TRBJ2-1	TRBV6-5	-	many	CASSYRLYNEQFF	TGTGCCAGCAGTTACCGACTGTACAATGAGCAGTTCTTC